Each of the 28 T cell receptor beta chains below was sequenced from the same sample in a study of shared clonotypes between healthy human individuals (dated by TCRdb to 2018 to 2021). The protocol used for the library was the immunoSEQ multiplex PCR assay. TCRdb limited this immuneACCESS table to in-frame rearrangements with V and J called. A share of clones is missing; checked studies link under half to unresolved V genes, and the rest is unexplained. The sample has 1,500,000 or so clones on record, less than 99% of them singletons. The top ten hold about 0.4% of the sample. Sequenced sample: naive CD4+ T cells sorted from blood. The sample's cell subset or site label is to be understood as: CD45RA+ positively selected. The receptor source for this set is a man aged 30-40 years in good health.

The chain joins TRBV4-1 to TRBJ1-4; maybe TRBD1 (5 bases). The germline V gene has CDR1 MGHRA and CDR2 YSYEKL. This CDR3 comprises 17 residues. V shed 4 bases and J shed 4 bases, with 19 bases lying between them. The CDR3 bases are TGCGCCAGCAGCCCGTCTGCGGGTAGGGGAAGTAATGAAAAACTGTTTTTT. Amino acid sequence: CASSPSAGRGSNEKLFF.

This clone has only one observation. The genes are TRBV7-8 and TRBJ2-5; D perhaps matches TRBD1 (6 bases). Trimming stripped 1 base from V and 7 bases from J, with 10 bases between. CDR1 and CDR2 (germline): SGHVS, FQNEAQ. This CDR3 is 13 amino acids long. CDR3 sequence (DNA): TGTGCCAGCAGCTTAGGGGGGCAGGTGACCCAGTACTTC. It codes for CASSLGGQVTQYF.

The V call is TRBV5-1, the J call TRBJ1-1; TRBD1 is a possible D gene (5 bases). The CDR3 contains 15 residues. Germline CDR1 reads SGHRS; CDR2 reads YFSETQ. Trimming shortened V by 0 bases and J by 5 bases, and 14 bases separated the two germline ends. This chain's CDR3 is CASSLGGPGGTEAFF. The CDR3 nucleotides read TGCGCCAGCAGCTTGGGGGGCCCGGGTGGGACTGAAGCTTTCTTT.

This sequence joins TRBV19 and TRBJ2-2; 9 bases agree with TRBD1. V lost 10 bases to trimming and J lost 4 bases; unmatched junction nucleotides: 10. Germline loops: CDR1 LNHDA, CDR2 SQIVND (reference sequence). There are 15 residues in the CDR3. This chain's CDR3 is CATWGQGVPTGELFF. DNA of the CDR3: TGTGCCACCTGGGGACAGGGAGTTCCCACCGGGGAGCTGTTTTTT.

On this clone: At the DNA level, this CDR3 is encoded by other sequences in the same sample as well. The chain uses TRBV28 and TRBJ2-7; 9 bases map to TRBD1. The CDR3 covers 14 residues. Per germline, CDR1 MDHEN and CDR2 SYDVKM. V lost 5 bases to trimming and J lost 6 bases; unmatched junction nucleotides: 8. In DNA form, the CDR3 reads TGTGCCAGCAGTCCGCCCGGGACAGGGCGCGAGCAGTACTTC. It translates to CASSPPGTGREQYF.

This clone has a single count. The chain carries TRBV7-9 and TRBJ1-2, with a weak D call TRBD1 (5 bases). V lost 6 bases and J lost 8, with 19 bases in between. Germline CDR1 and CDR2: SEHNR and FQNEAQ (reference sequence). This CDR3 comprises 14 residues. CDR3 amino acids: CASRPPGTFGGYTF. The CDR3 nucleotides are TGTGCCAGCAGACCCCCCGGGACGTTCGGAGGCTACACCTTC.

The count of this clone is one. Other DNA sequences in the same sample also yield this CDR3. The rearrangement links TRBV6-6 to TRBJ1-5; D is uncertain. The V gene lost 0 bases and the J gene lost 6 bases, with 3 bases spanning the gap. The germline V gene encodes CDR1 MNHNY and CDR2 SVGAGI (reference sequence). CDR3 length equals 12 residues. The chain's CDR3 is CASSYSGQPQHF. Written as DNA, the CDR3 is TGTGCCAGCAGTTACTCTGGTCAGCCCCAGCATTTT.

This clone appeared once. Other DNA sequences in this sample translate to the same CDR3. The rearrangement links TRBV9 to TRBJ2-7; D ambiguous. The V and J ends lost 4 bases and 2 bases respectively, with 13 bases between them. From germline, CDR1 is SGDLS and CDR2 YYNGEE. The CDR3 sequence is 14 residues long. The CDR3 here is CASSPRTEAYEQYF. CDR3 bases: TGTGCCAGCAGCCCCCGAACAGAGGCCTACGAGCAGTACTTC.

J is TRBJ2-7 and V is TRBV20-1; TRBD1 might be the D (5 bases). Germline V lookup: CDR1 DFQATT, CDR2 SNEGSKA (reference sequence). This CDR3 has 11 amino acids. V was shortened by 7 bases and J by 2 bases, with 9 bases between the two germline ends. This CDR3 is CSVKGTYEQYF. CDR3 sequence (DNA): TGCAGTGTAAAGGGGACCTACGAGCAGTACTTC.

The chain joins TRBV6-5 to TRBJ1-2; 11 positions match TRBD1. CDR1 MNHEY and CDR2 SVGAGI come from the germline V gene. V dropped 3 bases and J dropped 7; count of bases not matched to a gene: 10. The CDR3 runs to 16 residues. CDR3 nucleotide sequence: TGTGCCAGCAGTTATCTCGCCGGGACAGGGGGATTTGGCTACACCTTC. Its translation: CASSYLAGTGGFGYTF.

This clone came up once. Other DNA sequences from this sample encode an identical CDR3 as well. The chain couples TRBV5-1 to TRBJ1-1; D uncertain. Germline V CDR1 and CDR2: SGHRS, YFSETQ. With 5 bases removed from V and 0 bases from J, the gap between germline ends came to 8 bases. The CDR3 is 13 amino acids. This CDR3 is CASSASLNTEAFF. CDR3 sequence (DNA): TGCGCCAGCAGTGCGAGTCTGAACACTGAAGCTTTCTTT. Full variable domain (missing parts from reference TRBV5-1 and TRBJ1-1): KAGVTQTPRYLIKTRGQQVTLSCSPISGHRSVSWYQQTPGQGLQFLFEYFSETQRNKGNFPGRFSGRQFSNSRSEMNVSTLELGDSALYLCASSASLNTEAFFGQGTRLTVV.

The gene calls are TRBV19 and TRBJ2-2; either TRBD1 or TRBD2 may supply D (5 bases each). CDR3 size: 16 residues. The V gene lost 5 bases and the J gene lost 1 base, with 14 bases spanning the gap. Germline CDR1 is LNHDA and CDR2 is SQIVND (reference sequence). This CDR3 reads CASSPQGAWNTGELFF. The CDR3 DNA is TGTGCCAGTAGTCCTCAGGGAGCCTGGAACACCGGGGAGCTGTTTTTT.

This clone came up once. The chain joins TRBV28 to TRBJ2-7, with D hard to call. CDR1 and CDR2 (germline): MDHEN, SYDVKM. V was cut by 6 bases and J by 3 bases, with 15 bases left in between. The CDR3 has 14 residues. The CDR3 sequence: CASRWSRVLYEQYF. The DNA of the CDR3 is TGTGCCAGCAGGTGGAGTAGAGTCCTCTACGAGCAGTACTTC. Drawing the rest from reference TRBV28 and TRBJ2-7, the complete variable domain is DVKVTQSSRYLVKRTGEKVFLECVQDMDHENMFWYRQDPGLGLRLIYFSYDVKMKEKGDIPEGYSVSREKKERFSLILESASTNQTSMYLCASRWSRVLYEQYFGPGTRLTVT.

The chain links TRBV6-5 to TRBJ2-7; TRBD1 matches at 8 bases. V trimming: 6 bases; J trimming: 2 bases; junction bases outside the gene matches: 6. The germline gives CDR1 MNHEY, CDR2 SVGAGI. The CDR3 is 14 residues long. Here the CDR3 reads CASRTGQGTYEQYF. The CDR3 DNA reads TGTGCCAGCAGGACCGGACAGGGCACCTACGAGCAGTACTTC.

The chain carries TRBV15 and TRBJ2-3; D unclear. The CDR3 is 15 residues long. Trimming shortened V by 0 bases and J by 4 bases, and 11 bases separated the two germline ends. Germline V lookup: CDR1 LNHNV, CDR2 YYDKDF (reference sequence). CDR3 sequence reads: CATSRDSSPADTQYF. The CDR3 DNA follows: TGTGCCACCAGCAGAGATAGTAGTCCCGCAGATACGCAGTATTTT. The variable domain in full, completed from reference TRBV15 and TRBJ2-3, reads DAMVIQNPRYQVTQFGKPVTLSCSQTLNHNVMYWYQQKSSQAPKLLFHYYDKDFNNEADTPDNFQSRRPNTSFCFLDIRSPGLGDTAMYLCATSRDSSPADTQYFGPGTRLTVL.

This sequence joins TRBV6-5 and TRBJ1-1; unclear D gene. The V gene's germline CDR1 is MNHEY and CDR2 SVGAGI. V was pared by 0 bases and J by 2 bases, with 13 bases between. There are 16 residues in the CDR3. This CDR3 is CASSYSTLILNTEAFF. The CDR3 DNA follows: TGTGCCAGCAGTTACTCCACGCTAATATTAAACACTGAAGCTTTCTTT.

The J gene is TRBJ2-7, the V gene TRBV11-2; D is possibly TRBD1 (6 bases). V was cut by 0 bases and J by 2 bases, with 20 bases left in between. CDR3 length equals 18 residues. Germline V CDR1 and CDR2: SGHAT, FQNNGV. CDR3 residues: CASSLERQGTRIPYEQYF. CDR3 coding DNA: TGTGCCAGCAGCTTAGAGAGACAAGGGACAAGGATTCCCTACGAGCAGTACTTC.

The chain combines TRBV5-6 with TRBJ2-1, with 16 bases matching TRBD2. V gave up 3 bases and J gave up 8 bases; unmatched junction bases: 8. The germline V gene encodes CDR1 SGHDT and CDR2 YYEEEE. The CDR3 consists of 17 residues. CDR3 region: CASSSIPGTSGRDEQFF. The DNA for the CDR3 is TGTGCCAGCAGCTCCATCCCCGGGACTAGCGGGAGGGATGAGCAGTTCTTC. Drawing the rest from reference TRBV5-6 and TRBJ2-1, the complete variable domain is DAGVTQSPTHLIKTRGQQVTLRCSPKSGHDTVSWYQQALGQGPQFIFQYYEEEERQRGNFPDRFSGHQFPNYSSELNVNALLLGDSALYLCASSSIPGTSGRDEQFFGPGTRLTVL.

The chain combines TRBV7-9 with TRBJ1-2, with D possibly matching TRBD1 (6 bases). V lost 2 bases to trimming and J lost 2 bases, with 18 bases between them. CDR3 length: 17 amino acids. CDR1 is SEHNR and CDR2 is FQNEAQ in the germline V gene (reference sequence). The CDR3 protein is CASSLPAPRQANYGYTF. The CDR3 bases are TGTGCCAGCAGCTTACCTGCACCTCGACAGGCAAACTATGGCTACACCTTC.

The chain carries TRBV9 and TRBJ2-1; D remains unclear. Trimming shortened V by 2 bases and J by 8 bases, and 5 bases separated the two germline ends. The CDR3 is 11 amino acids. Germline V CDR1 and CDR2: SGDLS, YYNGEE. The CDR3 DNA sequence: TGTGCCAGCAGCGTCACCTATGAGCAGTTCTTC. Translation gives CASSVTYEQFF.

The chain uses TRBV15 and TRBJ1-2; no reliable D call. The germline V and J ends were trimmed by 1 base and 5 bases, with 20 bases remaining between them. The CDR3 covers 17 residues. CDR1 LNHNV and CDR2 YYDKDF come from the germline V gene (reference sequence). This CDR3 reads CATSRVRREGPEYGYTF. The DNA of the CDR3 is TGTGCCACCAGCAGAGTTAGAAGGGAGGGTCCCGAGTATGGCTACACCTTC.

The V gene is TRBV9, the J gene TRBJ1-2; perhaps TRBD1 as D (6 bases). Trimming cost V 3 bases and J 10 bases, with 13 bases left between them. This CDR3 has 12 residues. Germline V CDR1 and CDR2: SGDLS, YYNGEE. The CDR3 is CASSGNREVYTF. In DNA form, the CDR3 reads TGTGCCAGCAGCGGAAACAGGGAGGTCTACACCTTC.

V and J are TRBV5-1 and TRBJ1-2; 12 positions agree with TRBD1. The CDR3 has 13 amino acids. Germline-derived CDR1 and CDR2 are SGHRS and YFSETQ. V lost 4 bases and J lost 14; bases outside the gene matches: 9. CDR3 sequence reads: CASSLGTGGWSTF. CDR3 sequence (DNA): TGCGCCAGCAGCCTAGGGACAGGGGGCTGGTCAACCTTC. The whole variable domain, filled in from reference TRBV5-1 and TRBJ1-2, reads KAGVTQTPRYLIKTRGQQVTLSCSPISGHRSVSWYQQTPGQGLQFLFEYFSETQRNKGNFPGRFSGRQFSNSRSEMNVSTLELGDSALYLCASSLGTGGWSTFGSGTRLTVV.

V is TRBV4-1 and J is TRBJ2-1, with 13 bases fitting TRBD2. J was trimmed by 8 bases and V by 5 bases; bases with no gene match: 9. The CDR3 consists of 16 residues. Germline V gene lookup returns CDR1 MGHRA and CDR2 YSYEKL. CDR3 sequence (DNA): TGCGCCAGCAGCTTCCATGGACTAGCGGGAGTCGATGAGCAGTTCTTC. Translated: CASSFHGLAGVDEQFF.

The rearrangement joins TRBV10-1 to TRBJ2-3; D is uncertain. Trimming left V 3 bases short and J 6 bases short, with 7 bases between. This CDR3 region has 12 residues. CDR1 and CDR2 from the germline V gene are WNHNN and SYGVQD (reference sequence). CDR3 region: CASSERRDTQYF. In DNA, the CDR3 is TGCGCCAGCAGTGAAAGGCGGGATACGCAGTATTTT.

The rearrangement links TRBV7-2 to TRBJ2-3; 8 nucleotides match TRBD1. Germline values: CDR1 SGHTA, CDR2 FQGNSA. The CDR3 has 16 amino acids. Losses at the gene ends were 5 bases for V and 3 bases for J; bases not matched to a gene: 10. CDR3 nucleotides: TGTGCCAGCAGCCTGGGACAGGCGGCCGGGACAGATACGCAGTATTTT. Residues: CASSLGQAAGTDTQYF. The variable domain in full, completed from reference TRBV7-2 and TRBJ2-3, reads GAGVSQSPSNKVTEKGKDVELRCDPISGHTALYWYRQSLGQGLEFLIYFQGNSAPDKSGLPSDRFSAERTGGSVSTLTIQRTQQEDSAVYLCASSLGQAAGTDTQYFGPGTRLTVL.

This clone was counted a single time. This rearrangement joins TRBV5-1 to TRBJ2-5; 9 positions agree with TRBD2. Germline V lookup: CDR1 SGHRS, CDR2 YFSETQ. After removal of 1 base from V and 5 bases from J, the junction contained 6 bases not matched to a gene. The CDR3 sequence is 15 residues long. The chain's CDR3 is CASSLTVAGEETQYF. As DNA, the CDR3 is TGCGCCAGCAGCTTGACCGTAGCGGGAGAGGAGACCCAGTACTTC.

The J gene is TRBJ2-4, the V gene TRBV5-4; no clear D. CDR1 and CDR2 from the germline V gene are SGHNT and YYREEE (reference sequence). This CDR3 contains 12 residues. Trimming removed 1 base at V and 8 bases at J, with 7 bases between. The CDR3 DNA reads as TGTGCCAGCAGCTTGCCCCGAGACATTCAGTACTTC. Protein sequence: CASSLPRDIQYF.